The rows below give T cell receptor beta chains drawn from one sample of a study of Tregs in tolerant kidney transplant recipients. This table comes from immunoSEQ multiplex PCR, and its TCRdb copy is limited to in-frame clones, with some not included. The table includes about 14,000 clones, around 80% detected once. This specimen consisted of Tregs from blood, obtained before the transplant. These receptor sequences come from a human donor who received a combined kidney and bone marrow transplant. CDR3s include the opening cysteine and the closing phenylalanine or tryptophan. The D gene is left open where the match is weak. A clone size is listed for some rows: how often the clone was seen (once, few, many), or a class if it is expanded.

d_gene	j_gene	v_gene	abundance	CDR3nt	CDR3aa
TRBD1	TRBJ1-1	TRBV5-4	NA	TGTGCCAGCAGCTCCGGGACAGGGGGCACTGAAGCTTTCTTT	CASSSGTGGTEAFF
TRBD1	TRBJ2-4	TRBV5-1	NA	TGCGCCAGCAGCCCGACAGGGGGCTTGGACATTCAGTACTTC	CASSPTGGLDIQYF
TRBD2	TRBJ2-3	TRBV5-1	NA	TGCGCCAGCAGCGTCCAGACTAGCTCAGATACGCAGTATTTT	CASSVQTSSDTQYF
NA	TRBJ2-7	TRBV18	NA	TGTGCCAGCTCACCCACAATGGACAAAAACTACGAGCAGTACTTC	CASSPTMDKNYEQYF
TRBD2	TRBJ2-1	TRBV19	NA	TGTGCCAGTAGCCCCGGGGTAGCGGGAACCCATGAGCAGTTCTTC	CASSPGVAGTHEQFF
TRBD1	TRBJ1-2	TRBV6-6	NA	TGTGCCAGCAGTGGGACAGGGATTTATGGCTACACCTTC	CASSGTGIYGYTF
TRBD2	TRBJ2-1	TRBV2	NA	TGTGCCAGCAGGCGGACTAGCGGGAGCTCCTACAATGAGCAGTTCTTC	CASRRTSGSSYNEQFF
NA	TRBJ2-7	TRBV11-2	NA	TGTGCCAGCAGCGTCACGGGACATTCTTTCTACGAGCAGTACTTC	CASSVTGHSFYEQYF
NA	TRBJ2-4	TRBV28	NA	NA	CASSTSTLAKNIQYF
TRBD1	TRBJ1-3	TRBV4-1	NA	TGCGCCAGCAGCCAAGGACCAGGGGGTTATGGGCGCTCTGGAAACACCATATATTTT	CASSQGPGGYGRSGNTIYF
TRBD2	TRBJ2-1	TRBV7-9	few	TGTGCCAGCAGGATAGCGGGAGGTAACAATGAGCAGTTCTTC	CASRIAGGNNEQFF
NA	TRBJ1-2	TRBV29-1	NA	TGCAGCGCATCGTCGGGGGTCCACTATGGCTACACCTTC	CSASSGVHYGYTF
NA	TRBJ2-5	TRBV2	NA	TGTGCCAGCAGTGAAGCGTGGGGGGAAGAGACCCAGTACTTC	CASSEAWGEETQYF
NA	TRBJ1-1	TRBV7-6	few	TGTGCCAGCAGCTTTACAGTGGGCACTGAAGCTTTCTTT	CASSFTVGTEAFF
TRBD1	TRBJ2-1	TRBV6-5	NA	TGTGCCAGCAGGCAGGGGACAGGGGTGTACCTTGAGCAGTTCTTC	CASRQGTGVYLEQFF
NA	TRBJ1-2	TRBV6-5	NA	TGTGCCAGCGGGGGGTTCCATGGCTACACCTTC	CASGGFHGYTF
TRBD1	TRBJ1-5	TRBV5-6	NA	TGTGCCAGCAGCCGGGACAGGGACAATCAGCCCCAGCATTTT	CASSRDRDNQPQHF
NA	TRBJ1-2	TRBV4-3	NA	TGCGCCAGCAGCCAAGAATATTCAAGATCCAGCTATGGCTACACCTTC	CASSQEYSRSSYGYTF
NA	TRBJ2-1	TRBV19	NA	TGTGCCAGCGCAGGCGGGGTTGGTGAGCAGTTCTTC	CASAGGVGEQFF
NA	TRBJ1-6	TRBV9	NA	TGTGCCAGCAGCGTGGGCCTTTCACCCCTCCACTTT	CASSVGLSPLHF
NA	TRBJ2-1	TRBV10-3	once	TGTGCCATCAGTCGGAGGGACAGAGTTCCCTACAATGAGCAGTTCTTC	CAISRRDRVPYNEQFF
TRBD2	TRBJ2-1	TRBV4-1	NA	TGCGCCAGCAGCCTACATTCTGGGCGGGGGAGCTCCTACAATGAGCAGTTCTTC	CASSLHSGRGSSYNEQFF
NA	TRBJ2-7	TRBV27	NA	TGTGCCAGCAGTCGGCAGGGTTCCTACGAGCAGTACTTC	CASSRQGSYEQYF
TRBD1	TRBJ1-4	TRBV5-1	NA	TGCGCCAGCAGCCGACAGGGGTCCCGAAAACTGTTTTTT	CASSRQGSRKLFF
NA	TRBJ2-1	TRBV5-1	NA	TGCGCCAGCAGCCCCTTGGGCCATGAGCAGTTCTTC	CASSPLGHEQFF
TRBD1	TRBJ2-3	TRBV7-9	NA	TGTGCCAGCAGCTGGACAGGGGCTAGCACAGATACGCAGTATTTT	CASSWTGASTDTQYF
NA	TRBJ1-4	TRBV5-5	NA	TGTGCCAGCAGCGAGAGTTATCGGAATGAAAAACTGTTTTTT	CASSESYRNEKLFF
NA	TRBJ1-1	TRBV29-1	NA	TGCAGCGTTGAAGTCCGGGGGGAGAACACTGAAGCTTTCTTT	CSVEVRGENTEAFF
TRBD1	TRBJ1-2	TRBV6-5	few	TGTGCCAGCAGTCAGGGACAGGGGCGAGGCTACACCTTC	CASSQGQGRGYTF
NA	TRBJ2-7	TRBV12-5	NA	TGTGCTAGTGATCACACCGAGCAGTACTTC	CASDHTEQYF
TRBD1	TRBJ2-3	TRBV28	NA	TGTGCCAGCAGCGAGGGGGCCACCAGCACAGATACGCAGTATTTT	CASSEGATSTDTQYF
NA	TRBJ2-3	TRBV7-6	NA	TGTGCCAGCAGCTTAAAACCAAGGGGGGATACGCAGTATTTT	CASSLKPRGDTQYF
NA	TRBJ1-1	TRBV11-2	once	TGTGCCAGCAGCTTAGATGGGGGCAGGACGACTGAAGCTTTCTTT	CASSLDGGRTTEAFF
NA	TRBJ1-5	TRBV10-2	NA	TGCGCCAGCAGTGAGCGTGGAGCTGAGCCCCAGCATTTT	CASSERGAEPQHF
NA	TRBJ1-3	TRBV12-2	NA	TGTGCAAGTCGCCCAGGACAGGGTGGCACCATATATTTT	CASRPGQGGTIYF
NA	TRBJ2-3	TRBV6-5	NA	TGTGCCAGCCACAGGATCAATGAAGATACGCAGTATTTT	CASHRINEDTQYF